This TCR beta chain was retrieved from a study of cytomegalovirus exposure and HLA in healthy donors. PCR primers comprised 60 Vbeta and 13 Jbeta primers. TCRdb's copy holds only in-frame clones and misses some; the assay was immunoSEQ multiplex PCR. The profile shows roughly 220,000 clones, 80% to 85% of them singletons. V lost 3 bases, J lost 6 bases, and 7 bases lay in between. This CDR3 comprises 12 residues. The germline gives CDR1 KGHSH, CDR2 LQKENI. This receptor was obtained from a woman between 40 and 50 years old in good health and CMV-seronegative. Sequences were obtained from PBMCs. J is TRBJ2-3 and V is TRBV18; no clear D gene. CDR3 amino acids: CASSPTEDTQYF. In DNA form, the CDR3 reads TGTGCCAGCTCACCGACGGAGGATACGCAGTATTTT.